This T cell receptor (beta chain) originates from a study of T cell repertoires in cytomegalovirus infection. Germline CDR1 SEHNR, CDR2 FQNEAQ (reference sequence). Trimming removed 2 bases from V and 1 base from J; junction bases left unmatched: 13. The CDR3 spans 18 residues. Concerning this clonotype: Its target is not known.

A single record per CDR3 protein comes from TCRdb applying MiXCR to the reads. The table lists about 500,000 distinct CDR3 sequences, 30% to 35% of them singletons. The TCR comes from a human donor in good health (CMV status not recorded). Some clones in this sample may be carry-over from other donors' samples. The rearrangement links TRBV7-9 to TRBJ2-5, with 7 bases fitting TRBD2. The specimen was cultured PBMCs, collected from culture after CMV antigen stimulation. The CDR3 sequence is CASSLFQLAGVTQETQYF. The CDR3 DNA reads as TGTGCCAGCAGCTTATTCCAGCTGGCGGGAGTTACCCAAGAGACCCAGTACTTC.